This section outlines one T cell receptor beta chain sequence together with its context. Antigen specificity is unknown. Patients' urothelial carcinoma was locally advanced or metastatic. The data originate from a study of PD-L1 blockade in urothelial cancer. Across the whole study: At 3 weeks (second dose) and 6 weeks after starting treatment, blood was analyzed. Typically, measured as a median, blood samples had approximately 130,000 T cells. Findings of the study overall: At the 3-week point, tumor-associated blood clones expanded more in durable-benefit patients.

V was pared by 0 bases and J by 0 bases, with 6 bases between. CDR3 size: 14 residues. CDR1 and CDR2 (germline): SGHNT, YYREEE (reference sequence). Here immunoSEQ multiplex PCR was the method, and the copy in TCRdb shows in-frame clones only, minus some. The data contain 12,000 to 15,000 clones, 85% to 90% of them singletons. The receptor's source is a man in his sixties or seventies with urothelial cancer. The V gene is TRBV5-4, the J gene TRBJ1-1; no definite D call. Here the sequenced sample was PBMCs, taken around atezolizumab (anti-PD-L1) treatment. The CDR3 region is CASSLGQMNTEAFF. The CDR3 DNA reads as TGTGCCAGCAGCTTGGGGCAGATGAACACTGAAGCTTTCTTT.